One TCR beta chain is described in this entry. This entry is derived from a study of shared clonotypes between healthy human individuals. Trimming left V 2 bases short and J 3 bases short, with 10 bases between. The CDR3 totals 15 residues. Germline lookup yields CDR1 SEHNR and CDR2 FQNEAQ (reference sequence). The protocol was immunoSEQ multiplex PCR, while the TCRdb copy is restricted to in-frame clones and leaves out a portion. The table lists about 470,000 clones, roughly three quarters of them singletons. This sequence joins TRBV7-9 and TRBJ2-2; the D gene could be TRBD1 or TRBD2 (5 bases each). The specimen was PBMCs. The clonotype originates from a woman between 40 and 55 years old in good health. Some clones in this sample may be carry-over from other donors' samples. The CDR3 loop is CASSLWGLHTGELFF. CDR3 nucleotide sequence: TGTGCCAGCAGCTTATGGGGGTTACACACCGGGGAGCTGTTTTTT.